The sequence of this T cell receptor beta chain was determined in a study of shared clonotypes between healthy human individuals. TCRdb's table, derived via immunoSEQ multiplex PCR, lists solely in-frame clones and lacks some. The top ten hold more than 1.5% of the sample, which has approximately 1.9 million clones, around 93% seen once. V shed 4 bases and J shed 1 base, with 13 bases lying between them. CDR1 is SGHAT and CDR2 is FQNNGV in the germline V gene. The CDR3 runs 15 residues. Positively selected for CCR7, the CD45RO-negative cells used as naive CD8 cells excluded terminally differentiated effector memory CD45RA+ cells. Concerning this clone: Its antigen is not identified.

Findings and caveats of the study: The generation probabilities recorded for non-shared clonotypes fell below those of clonotypes shared by all four donors. Rarefaction gave evidence that sorted-subset sequencing remained incomplete despite large depth.

The chain carries TRBV11-2 and TRBJ1-2; a possible D gene is TRBD1 (5 bases). The origin of this receptor is a man between 18 and 29 years old in good health. Some clones in this sample may be carry-over from other donors' samples. The sample taken for sequencing was naive CD8+ T cells from PBMCs. CDR3: CASSSSGLLNYGYTF. CDR3 bases: TGTGCCAGCAGCTCGTCGGGGCTGCTTAACTATGGCTACACCTTC.